This T cell receptor beta chain is from a study of cytotoxic CD8 clonotypes in ibrutinib-treated CLL. Study summary: Enrolment comprised roughly 11 relapsed/refractory and approximately 16 treatment-naive patients; about 18 were IGHV unmutated. Study conclusions and caveats: Clonality showed a rise at ibrutinib response that reversed toward baseline at progression. The study found baseline clonality above age-matched healthy donors, tracking circulating CD8+ T-cell counts.

This clone was seen once. Its antigen is unidentified. The CDR3 covers 15 residues. Germline lookup yields CDR1 SGDLS and CDR2 YYNGEE. V was clipped by 0 bases and J by 3 bases, with 11 bases between them. The intended depth for sequencing was 1 in 200,000 to 1 in 1 million T cells. Clones were read by immunoSEQ multiplex PCR, and TCRdb kept only the in-frame ones, dropping some. The repertoire holds under 200,000 clones, approximately 84% seen once, with about 5% in the top ten. The sequence came from a human donor with chronic lymphocytic leukemia. The chain combines TRBV9 with TRBJ2-3; D is possibly TRBD1 (6 bases). Material: PBMCs, obtained after 24 months of ibrutinib treatment. The CDR3 here is CASSVEGVVTDTQYF. CDR3 nucleotide sequence: TGTGCCAGCAGCGTAGAGGGGGTAGTTACAGATACGCAGTATTTT.